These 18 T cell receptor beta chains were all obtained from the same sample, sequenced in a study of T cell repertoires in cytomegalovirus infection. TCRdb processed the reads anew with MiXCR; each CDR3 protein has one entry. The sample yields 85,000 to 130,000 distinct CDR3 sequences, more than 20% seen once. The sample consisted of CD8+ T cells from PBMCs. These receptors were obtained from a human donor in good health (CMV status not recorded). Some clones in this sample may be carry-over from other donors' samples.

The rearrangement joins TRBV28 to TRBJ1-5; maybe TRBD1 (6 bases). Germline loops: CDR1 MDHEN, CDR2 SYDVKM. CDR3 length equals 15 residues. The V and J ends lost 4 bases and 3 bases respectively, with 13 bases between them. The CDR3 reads CASSSPTGLNQPQHF. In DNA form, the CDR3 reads TGTGCCAGCAGTTCCCCGACAGGTCTCAATCAGCCCCAGCATTTT.

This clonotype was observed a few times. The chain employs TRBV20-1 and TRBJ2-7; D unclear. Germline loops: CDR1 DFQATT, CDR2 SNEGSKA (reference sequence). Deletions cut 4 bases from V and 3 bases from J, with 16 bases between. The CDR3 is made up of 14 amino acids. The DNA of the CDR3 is TGCAGTGCTACCCCGCTAGGGCAAAACTACGAGCAGTACTTC. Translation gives CSATPLGQNYEQYF.

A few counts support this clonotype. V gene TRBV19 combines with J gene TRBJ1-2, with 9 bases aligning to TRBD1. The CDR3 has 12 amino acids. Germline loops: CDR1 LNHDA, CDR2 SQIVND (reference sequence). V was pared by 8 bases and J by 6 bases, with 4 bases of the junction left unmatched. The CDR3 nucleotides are TGTGCCAGTGAGCGGACAGGGGATGGCTACACCTTC. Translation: CASERTGDGYTF.

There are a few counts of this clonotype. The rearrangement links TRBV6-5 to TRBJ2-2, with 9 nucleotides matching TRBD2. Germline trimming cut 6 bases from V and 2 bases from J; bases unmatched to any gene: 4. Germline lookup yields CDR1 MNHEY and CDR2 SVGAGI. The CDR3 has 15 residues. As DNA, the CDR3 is TGTGCCAGCAGCGGACTAGCGCCCAACACCGGGGAGCTGTTTTTT. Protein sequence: CASSGLAPNTGELFF.

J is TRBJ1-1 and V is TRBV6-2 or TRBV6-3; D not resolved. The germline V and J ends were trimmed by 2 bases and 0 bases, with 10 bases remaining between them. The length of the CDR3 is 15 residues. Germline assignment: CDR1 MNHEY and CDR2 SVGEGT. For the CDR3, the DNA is TGTGCCAGCAGTTACGTTTACGGCATGAACACTGAAGCTTTCTTT. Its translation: CASSYVYGMNTEAFF.

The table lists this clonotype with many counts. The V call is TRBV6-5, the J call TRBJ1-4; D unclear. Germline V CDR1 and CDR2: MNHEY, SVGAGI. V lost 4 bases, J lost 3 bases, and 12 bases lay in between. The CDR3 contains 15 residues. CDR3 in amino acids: CASSSPTGANEKLFF. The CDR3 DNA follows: TGTGCCAGCAGTTCGCCGACCGGAGCTAATGAAAAACTGTTTTTT.

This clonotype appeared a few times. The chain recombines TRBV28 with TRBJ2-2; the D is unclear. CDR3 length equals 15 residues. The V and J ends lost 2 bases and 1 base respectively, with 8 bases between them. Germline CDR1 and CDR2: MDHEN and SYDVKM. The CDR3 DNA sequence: TGTGCCAGCAGTTTAGGCGTGGGGAACACCGGGGAGCTGTTTTTT. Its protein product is CASSLGVGNTGELFF.

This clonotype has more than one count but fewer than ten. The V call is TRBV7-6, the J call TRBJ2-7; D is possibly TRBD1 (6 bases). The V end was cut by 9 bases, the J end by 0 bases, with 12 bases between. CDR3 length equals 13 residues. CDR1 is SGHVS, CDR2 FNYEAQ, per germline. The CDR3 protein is CASTGPSSYEQYF. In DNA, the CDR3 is TGTGCCAGTACAGGGCCGAGCTCCTACGAGCAGTACTTC. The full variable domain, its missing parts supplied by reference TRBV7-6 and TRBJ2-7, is GAGVSQSPRYKVTKRGQDVALRCDPISGHVSLYWYRQALGQGPEFLTYFNYEAQQDKSGLPNDRFSAERPEGSISTLTIQRTEQRDSAMYRCASTGPSSYEQYFGPGTRLTVT.

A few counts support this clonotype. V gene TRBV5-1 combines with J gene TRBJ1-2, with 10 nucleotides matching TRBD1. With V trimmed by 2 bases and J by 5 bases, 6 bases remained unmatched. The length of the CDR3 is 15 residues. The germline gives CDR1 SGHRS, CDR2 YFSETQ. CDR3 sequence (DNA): TGCGCCAGCAGCTTTACGACAGGGGGCGAGTATGGCTACACCTTC. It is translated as CASSFTTGGEYGYTF. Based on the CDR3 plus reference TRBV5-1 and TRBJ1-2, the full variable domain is KAGVTQTPRYLIKTRGQQVTLSCSPISGHRSVSWYQQTPGQGLQFLFEYFSETQRNKGNFPGRFSGRQFSNSRSEMNVSTLELGDSALYLCASSFTTGGEYGYTFGSGTRLTVV.

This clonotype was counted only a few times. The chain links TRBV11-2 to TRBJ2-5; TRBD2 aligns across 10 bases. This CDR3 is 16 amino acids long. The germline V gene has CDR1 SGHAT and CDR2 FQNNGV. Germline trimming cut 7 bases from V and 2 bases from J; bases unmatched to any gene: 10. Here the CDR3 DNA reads TGTGCCAGCACCCTGGGGGTAGCGGGAGGTCAAGAGACCCAGTACTTC. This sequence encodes CASTLGVAGGQETQYF.

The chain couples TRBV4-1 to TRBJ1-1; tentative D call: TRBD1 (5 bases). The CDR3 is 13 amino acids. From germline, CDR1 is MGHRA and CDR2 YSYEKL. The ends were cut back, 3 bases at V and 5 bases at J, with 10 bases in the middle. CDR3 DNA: TGCGCCAGCAGCCAGGGGGTGTCGACTGAAGCTTTCTTT. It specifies CASSQGVSTEAFF.

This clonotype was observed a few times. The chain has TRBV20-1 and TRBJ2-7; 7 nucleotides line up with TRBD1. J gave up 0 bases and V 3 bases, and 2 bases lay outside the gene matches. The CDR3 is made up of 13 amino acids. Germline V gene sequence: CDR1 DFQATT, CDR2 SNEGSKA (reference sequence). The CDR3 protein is CSARDRNSYEQYF. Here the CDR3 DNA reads TGCAGTGCTAGGGACAGGAACTCCTACGAGCAGTACTTC.

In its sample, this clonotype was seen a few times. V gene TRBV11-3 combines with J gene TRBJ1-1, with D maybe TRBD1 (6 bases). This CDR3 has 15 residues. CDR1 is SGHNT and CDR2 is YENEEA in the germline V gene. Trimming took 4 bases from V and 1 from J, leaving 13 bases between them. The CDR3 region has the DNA TGTGCCAGCAGCTCTCAACTACAGGGGAACACTGAAGCTTTCTTT. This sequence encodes CASSSQLQGNTEAFF.

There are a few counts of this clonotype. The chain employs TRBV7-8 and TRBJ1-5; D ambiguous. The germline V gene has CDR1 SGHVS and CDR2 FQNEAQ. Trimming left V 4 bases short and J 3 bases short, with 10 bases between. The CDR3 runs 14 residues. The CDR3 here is CASSSRGFNQPQHF. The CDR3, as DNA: TGTGCCAGCAGCTCCCGAGGGTTCAATCAGCCCCAGCATTTT.

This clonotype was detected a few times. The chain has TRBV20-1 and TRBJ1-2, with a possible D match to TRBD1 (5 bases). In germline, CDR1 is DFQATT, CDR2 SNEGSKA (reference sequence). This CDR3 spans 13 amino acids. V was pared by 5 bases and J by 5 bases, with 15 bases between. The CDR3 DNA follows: TGCAGTGCTCTCGACAGACAAGTATATGGCTACACCTTC. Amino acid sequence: CSALDRQVYGYTF.

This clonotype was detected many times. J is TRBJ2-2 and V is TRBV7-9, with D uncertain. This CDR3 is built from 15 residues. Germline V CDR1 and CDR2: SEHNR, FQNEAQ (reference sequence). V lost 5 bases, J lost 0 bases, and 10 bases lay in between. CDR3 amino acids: CASSPPTANTGELFF. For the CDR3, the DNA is TGTGCCAGCAGCCCTCCGACGGCGAACACCGGGGAGCTGTTTTTT.

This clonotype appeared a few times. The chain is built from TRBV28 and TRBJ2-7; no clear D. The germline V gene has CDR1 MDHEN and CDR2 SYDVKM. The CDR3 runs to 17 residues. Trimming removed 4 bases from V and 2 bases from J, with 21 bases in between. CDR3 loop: CASSSTTLAGVTYEQYF. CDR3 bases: TGTGCCAGCAGTTCGACGACCTTGGCAGGTGTTACCTACGAGCAGTACTTC.

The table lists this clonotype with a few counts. CDR3 sequence (DNA): TGTGCCAGCAAGGGGGGCCTCTCCTACGAGCAGTACTTC. As protein: CASKGGLSYEQYF. V gene TRBV12-3 or TRBV12-4 combines with J gene TRBJ2-7, with D perhaps assigned TRBD1 or TRBD2 (6 bases each). Trimming shortened V by 7 bases and J by 0 bases, and 10 bases separated the two germline ends. This CDR3 region has 13 residues.